The clone carrying this T cell receptor (beta chain) was seen a handful of times. This entry is derived from a study of T cells in Graves' hyperthyroidism and ophthalmopathy. Exclusions: uncontrolled infection, other autoimmune disease, pregnancy, lactation. The sample of blood was obtained at first hyperthyroidism diagnosis (before any ophthalmopathy symptoms). A roughly 10 ml volume of fresh peripheral blood provided the PBMCs. This CDR3 region has 16 residues. V lost 4 bases, J lost 4 bases, and 19 bases lay in between. Germline V lookup: CDR1 MGHRA, CDR2 YSYEKL. Amplified TCR beta CDR3 regions came from RNA transcripts. The TCR CDR3 first-round RT-PCR relied on the HTBI primer set. MiXCR, applied by TCRdb to the multiplex PCR reads, yields one record per CDR3 protein. The table records 600,000 to 850,000 distinct CDR3 sequences, around 19% of them present only once.

Sequencing was carried out using blood. The sequence came from a woman in her fifties or sixties with Graves' hyperthyroidism that later progressed to Graves' ophthalmopathy. V usage is TRBV4-1 and J usage is TRBJ1-2; D remains ambiguous. DNA for the CDR3: TGCGCCAGCAGCCCAGAGTACGCGGGCCGTCCCTATGGCTACACCTTC. Encoded protein: CASSPEYAGRPYGYTF.